This is a list of T cell receptor beta chains from one sample in a study of blood T cell repertoires in COVID-19. Data came from immunoSEQ multiplex PCR; TCRdb stores just in-frame clones and leaves some out. Altogether fewer than 35,000 clones are present, less than 85% being singletons, with the ten largest covering around 1.8%. The specimen sequenced was peripheral blood. The receptor source for this set is a man at least 80 years old with active or convalescent COVID-19. Both conserved end residues are part of each CDR3. D genes are given only for firm matches. A clone size is listed for some rows: how often the clone was seen (once, few, many), or a class if it is expanded.

cdr3_aa	cdr3_nt	j_call	d_call	clone_size	v_call
CAGSLILAGADTQYF	TGTGCCGGCAGCTTAATCTTAGCGGGAGCAGATACGCAGTATTTT	TRBJ2-3	TRBD2	NA	TRBV11-2
CASSSLPTGENTGELFF	TGTGCCAGCAGCTCCCTTCCGACAGGGGAAAACACCGGGGAGCTGTTTTTT	TRBJ2-2	TRBD1	NA	TRBV13
CASRRTGIGYTF	TGTGCCAGCAGGCGGACAGGAATTGGCTACACCTTC	TRBJ1-2	TRBD1	NA	TRBV2
CASSKGTGESYGYTF	TGCGCCAGCAGCAAAGGGACAGGGGAAAGCTATGGCTACACCTTC	TRBJ1-2	TRBD1	NA	TRBV5-1
CASSKERGYDTQYF	TGTGCCAGTAGTAAGGAGCGCGGTTACGATACGCAGTATTTT	TRBJ2-3	NA	NA	TRBV19
CASSSGLFYEQYF	TGTGCCAGCAGTTCTGGACTGTTCTACGAGCAGTACTTC	TRBJ2-7	NA	NA	TRBV27
CASSRAQTGNYEQYF	TGTGCCAGCAGCCGAGCCCAGACAGGAAACTACGAGCAGTACTTC	TRBJ2-7	NA	NA	TRBV5-4
CASSSTPRVIQYF	TGTGCCAGCAGTTCAACCCCCCGCGTGATACAGTACTTC	TRBJ2-7	NA	NA	TRBV27
CASSGQGDTKNIQYF	TGTGCCAGCAGTGGCCAGGGGGATACCAAAAACATTCAGTACTTC	TRBJ2-4	TRBD1	NA	TRBV2
CASFQTGWSEEAKNIQYF	TGTGCCAGCTTTCAGACAGGTTGGAGTGAGGAAGCCAAAAACATTCAGTACTTC	TRBJ2-4	NA	NA	TRBV21-1
CASSFSGDQPQHF	TGTGCCAGCAGTTTTTCAGGGGACCAGCCCCAGCATTTT	TRBJ1-5	NA	NA	TRBV12-3/TRBV12-4
CATSGRGSYTDTQYF	TGTGCCACCAGTGGACGCGGGAGTTACACAGATACGCAGTATTTT	TRBJ2-3	TRBD2	few	TRBV24-1
CATSRFTSQGANGYTF	TGTGCCACCAGCCGCTTTACCTCCCAGGGGGCAAATGGCTACACCTTC	TRBJ1-2	TRBD1	NA	TRBV15
CASSQEVAQGMGGYTF	TGTGCCAGCAGCCAAGAGGTTGCGCAGGGTATGGGTGGCTACACCTTC	TRBJ1-2	NA	NA	TRBV4-2
CASSAHPRTGRPKKLFF	TGTGCCAGCAGCGCCCATCCTCGGACAGGGCGGCCAAAAAAACTGTTTTTT	TRBJ1-4	TRBD1	once	TRBV3-1/TRBV3-2
CASSLTYRDEQYF	TGTGCCAGCAGCTTAACGTACAGGGATGAGCAGTACTTC	TRBJ2-7	NA	NA	TRBV7-3
CASSDMIGTENNEQFF	TGTGCCAGCAGTGATATGATTGGGACAGAAAACAATGAGCAGTTCTTC	TRBJ2-1	TRBD1	NA	TRBV2
CASSLFGRLDEQFF	TGTGCTAGCAGCTTATTTGGCAGACTGGATGAGCAGTTCTTC	TRBJ2-1	NA	NA	TRBV7-7
CASSLLAGGRFYNEQFF	TGTGCCAGCAGTTTACTAGCGGGCGGAAGATTCTACAATGAGCAGTTCTTC	TRBJ2-1	TRBD2	NA	TRBV28
CASSSRGTSRTDTQYF	TGTGCCAGCAGCTCTAGAGGGACTAGCCGCACAGATACGCAGTATTTT	TRBJ2-3	TRBD2	few	TRBV27
CASSELAGVYNEQFF	TGTGCCAGCAGCGAACTAGCGGGGGTTTACAATGAGCAGTTCTTC	TRBJ2-1	TRBD2	NA	TRBV7-6
CASSLGQGPDQPQHF	TGTGCCAGCAGTTTAGGACAGGGGCCAGATCAGCCCCAGCATTTT	TRBJ1-5	TRBD1	once	TRBV27
CASSLQGGNTIYF	TGTGCCAGCAGCTTACAGGGTGGAAACACCATATATTTT	TRBJ1-3	NA	NA	TRBV7-9
CASSYSLRSRYEQYF	TGTGCCAGCAGTTACTCGCTCAGGTCTCGGTACGAGCAGTACTTC	TRBJ2-7	NA	NA	TRBV6-6
CASSLDSYREQETQYF	TGCGCCAGCAGCTTGGACTCCTACCGGGAACAAGAGACCCAGTACTTC	TRBJ2-5	NA	few	TRBV5-1
CASRDDGTGVETQYF	TGTGCCAGCAGAGATGACGGGACAGGGGTGGAGACCCAGTACTTC	TRBJ2-5	TRBD1	NA	TRBV6-6
CASSQEKLADIQYF	TGTGCCAGCAGCCAAGAAAAGCTAGCGGACATTCAGTACTTC	TRBJ2-4	TRBD2	NA	TRBV4-2
CASSVDPNGGRYGYTF	TGTGCCAGCAGCGTAGATCCAAATGGGGGCCGTTATGGCTACACCTTC	TRBJ1-2	NA	NA	TRBV9
CASSSTGTSGAETQYF	TGTGCCAGCAGCTCTACCGGGACTAGCGGGGCTGAGACCCAGTACTTC	TRBJ2-5	TRBD2	NA	TRBV7-8
CASSLGQGPDTQYF	TGCGCCAGCAGCTTGGGACAGGGGCCAGATACGCAGTATTTT	TRBJ2-3	TRBD1	NA	TRBV5-1
CASSPQQGSYGYTF	TGTGCCAGCAGCCCCCAACAGGGGAGCTATGGCTACACCTTC	TRBJ1-2	TRBD1	NA	TRBV9
CASSFHPRTSAREEQYF	TGTGCCAGCAGTTTTCATCCTAGGACTAGCGCACGTGAGGAGCAGTACTTC	TRBJ2-7	TRBD2	few	TRBV28
CASSLGGSLDTQYF	TGTGCCAGCAGCTTGGGCGGGTCCTTAGATACGCAGTATTTT	TRBJ2-3	NA	NA	TRBV11-2
CASSPSRGQETQYF	TGTGCCAGTAGTCCGAGCAGGGGACAAGAGACCCAGTACTTC	TRBJ2-5	NA	NA	TRBV19
CAIRGRDSPRELFF	TGTGCCATCAGAGGCCGGGACTCACCCCGGGAGCTGTTTTTT	TRBJ2-2	NA	NA	TRBV10-3
CASSLRHTRKAGYTF	TGTGCCAGCAGTTTAAGGCATACGAGGAAGGCTGGCTACACCTTC	TRBJ1-2	NA	once	TRBV6-5
CASSRQGNTEAFF	TGTGCCAGCAGCCGACAGGGGAACACTGAAGCTTTCTTT	TRBJ1-1	TRBD1	few	TRBV3-1/TRBV3-2
CASSLGYRNTEAFF	TGTGCCAGCAGCTTAGGTTACAGGAACACTGAAGCTTTCTTT	TRBJ1-1	NA	once	TRBV7-2
CASSLRRGQIMNTEAFF	TGTGCCAGCAGTTTAAGACGGGGACAAATTATGAACACTGAAGCTTTCTTT	TRBJ1-1	NA	NA	TRBV27
CASSWGRGPPSYEQYF	TGTGCCAGCAGCTGGGGCAGGGGTCCACCTTCCTACGAGCAGTACTTC	TRBJ2-7	NA	NA	TRBV5-4
CASSRAGTANTEAFF	TGTGCCAGCAGCCGAGCGGGGACAGCGAACACTGAAGCTTTCTTT	TRBJ1-1	TRBD1	few	TRBV6-6
CASSQANGGEQYF	TGTGCCAGCAGCCAGGCGAACGGGGGTGAGCAGTACTTC	TRBJ2-7	NA	NA	TRBV3-1/TRBV3-2
CASSLNRVANYGYTF	TGTGCCAGCAGCTTAAACAGGGTGGCTAACTATGGCTACACCTTC	TRBJ1-2	NA	NA	TRBV7-2
CASSLWAKETQYF	TGTGCCAGCAGCTTATGGGCTAAAGAGACCCAGTACTTC	TRBJ2-5	NA	NA	TRBV7-2
CASSQQHLNTEAFF	TGTGCCAGCAGCCAACAACACCTGAACACTGAAGCTTTCTTT	TRBJ1-1	NA	NA	TRBV14
CASSLVGQGARASYEQYF	TGTGCCAGCAGCTTAGTCGGACAGGGGGCTCGCGCATCCTACGAGCAGTACTTC	TRBJ2-7	TRBD1	NA	TRBV7-2
CASSRGQGYTF	TGTGCCAGCAGCCGCGGCCAGGGCTACACCTTC	TRBJ1-2	NA	NA	TRBV7-9
CATSNLGQHYGYTF	TGTGCCACCAGCAATCTGGGGCAACACTATGGCTACACCTTC	TRBJ1-2	NA	once	TRBV15
CATRDFNTGELFF	TGTGCCACCCGGGACTTCAACACCGGGGAGCTGTTTTTT	TRBJ2-2	NA	NA	TRBV24-1
CASTNRLSSYNEQFF	TGCGCCAGCACCAACCGACTGAGCTCCTACAATGAGCAGTTCTTC	TRBJ2-1	NA	NA	TRBV5-1
CASSLVLARRTEAFF	TGTGCCAGCAGTCTCGTTTTAGCCCGGAGGACTGAAGCTTTCTTT	TRBJ1-1	NA	NA	TRBV28
CASSQDPGVVYTEAFF	TGCGCCAGCAGCCAAGATCCAGGGGTAGTGTACACTGAAGCTTTCTTT	TRBJ1-1	NA	few	TRBV4-1
CASSPGLAGGPRDTQYF	TGTGCCAGCAGCCCGGGACTAGCGGGGGGCCCGCGGGATACGCAGTATTTT	TRBJ2-3	TRBD2	NA	TRBV6-2/TRBV6-3
CASSPRQGAYGYTF	TGCGCCAGCAGCCCCAGACAGGGGGCCTATGGCTACACCTTC	TRBJ1-2	TRBD1	NA	TRBV5-1